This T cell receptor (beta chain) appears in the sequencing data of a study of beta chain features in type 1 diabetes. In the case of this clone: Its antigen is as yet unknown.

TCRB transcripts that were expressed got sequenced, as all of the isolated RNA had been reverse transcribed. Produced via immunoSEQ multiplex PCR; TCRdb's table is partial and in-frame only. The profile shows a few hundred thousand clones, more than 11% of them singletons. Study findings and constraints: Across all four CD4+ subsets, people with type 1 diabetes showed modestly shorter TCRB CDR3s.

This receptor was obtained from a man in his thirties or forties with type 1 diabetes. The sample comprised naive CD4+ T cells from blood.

This CDR3 is CAIGGLTGLEGTQYF. The CDR3 DNA is TGTGCCATCGGGGGCCTCACAGGGCTGGAAGGGACCCAGTACTTC. V gene TRBV10-3 combines with J gene TRBJ2-5; TRBD1 is a possible D gene (6 bases). This CDR3 is 15 amino acids long. The V and J ends lost 8 bases and 7 bases respectively, with 23 bases between them. The germline CDR1 and CDR2 sequences are ENHRY and SYGVKD.